These T cell receptor beta chains were read from a single sample in a study of T cell responses to AZD1222 COVID-19 vaccine. Produced via immunoSEQ multiplex PCR; TCRdb's table is partial and in-frame only. The sample lists about 180,000 clones, about 91% occurring once. The sequenced sample was peripheral blood, obtained on day 0 of AZD1222 vaccination. These receptors came from an adult in good health. Both conserved end residues are part of each CDR3.

j_call v_call cdr3_aa
TRBJ1-2 TRBV27 CASSTKGKTLYGYTF
TRBJ2-3 TRBV5-8 CASSQGTSGGLGTDTQYF
TRBJ1-2 TRBV27 CASSYNPQGNGYTF
TRBJ2-1 TRBV12-3/TRBV12-4 CASKADRRNEQFF
TRBJ1-6 TRBV7-3 CASSLYTTSYNSPLHF
TRBJ1-1 TRBV27 CASSLSMDRVPLNTEAFF
TRBJ2-3 TRBV9 CASSPETSGIHITNTQYF
TRBJ2-7 TRBV13 CASGQGSYEQYF
TRBJ1-1 TRBV6-6 CASSLPTFGQGAFKDTEAFF
TRBJ2-2 TRBV27 CASKFSLGPNTGELFF
TRBJ1-3 TRBV14 CASSQNGLSSGNTIYF
TRBJ1-1 TRBV7-9 CASSLPPGRTEAFF
TRBJ1-4 TRBV29-1 CSALTGDGEKLFF
TRBJ2-7 TRBV6-5 CATTNPGGSYEQYF
TRBJ1-1 TRBV18 CASSPQYAREAFF
TRBJ2-1 TRBV28 CASSSPSGGDEQFF
TRBJ1-5 TRBV2 CASSESGQVSQPQHF
TRBJ2-6 TRBV5-6 CASSLITGAGGANVLTF
TRBJ2-1 TRBV15 CATSRARGGYNEQFF
TRBJ1-1 TRBV5-6 CASSPLGRDDTEAFF
TRBJ2-3 TRBV6-6 CASSRSRSGGASDTQYF
TRBJ2-1 TRBV20-1 CSASSGAGVRNEQFF
TRBJ2-3 TRBV10-3 CAISESKAIRPHTSTDTQYF
TRBJ2-7 TRBV2 CASNRDRFYEQYF
TRBJ1-2 TRBV23-1 CASSQRVPECGYTF
TRBJ2-7 TRBV24-1 CATSETVPYEQYF
TRBJ2-1 TRBV9 CASSLTGGKGEQFF
TRBJ2-3 TRBV5-4 CASSLATDTQYF
TRBJ1-2 TRBV10-3 CAISESSQLGGYTF
TRBJ1-4 TRBV6-6 CASSQIKGLQGAGEKLFF
TRBJ2-7 TRBV2 CASSAGLNPYEQYF
TRBJ1-1 TRBV5-1 CASSPRMSGTEAFF
TRBJ1-2 TRBV5-4 CASSLARQPGGYTF
TRBJ1-3 TRBV6-5 CASRATAASGNTIYF
TRBJ1-2 TRBV7-2 CASSLVGGNYGYTF
TRBJ2-2 TRBV7-9 CASSFKGTGELFF
TRBJ2-5 TRBV5-4 CASREGGERGTLAQYF
TRBJ1-2 TRBV4-1 CASSQPRRGTNYGYTF
TRBJ1-4 TRBV5-6 CASSLRGADEKLFF
TRBJ1-2 TRBV20-1 CSLGGNYGYTF
TRBJ1-1 TRBV9 CASSPRTGNAFF
TRBJ1-1 TRBV5-1 CASSLAGEVWKENTEAFF
TRBJ1-1 TRBV5-1 CASSLGGNTEAFF
TRBJ1-5 TRBV4-1 CASSYRQGRDQPQHF
TRBJ1-3 TRBV20-1 CSASKGGGNTIYF